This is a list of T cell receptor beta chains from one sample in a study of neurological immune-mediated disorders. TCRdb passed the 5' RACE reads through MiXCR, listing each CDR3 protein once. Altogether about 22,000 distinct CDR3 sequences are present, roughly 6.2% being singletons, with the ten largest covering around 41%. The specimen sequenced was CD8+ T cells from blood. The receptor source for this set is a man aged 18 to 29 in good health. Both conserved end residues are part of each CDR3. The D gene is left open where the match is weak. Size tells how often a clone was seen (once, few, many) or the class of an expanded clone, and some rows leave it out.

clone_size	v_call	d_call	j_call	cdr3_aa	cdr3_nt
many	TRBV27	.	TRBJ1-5	CASRPRDPNQPQHF	TGTGCCAGCAGACCCCGGGACCCTAATCAGCCCCAGCATTTT
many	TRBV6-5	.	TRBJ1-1	CASSYFGDTEAFF	TGTGCCAGCAGTTACTTCGGGGATACTGAAGCTTTCTTT
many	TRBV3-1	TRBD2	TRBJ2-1	CASSSGLAGAGEQFF	TGTGCCAGCAGCTCAGGACTAGCGGGGGCAGGAGAGCAGTTCTTC
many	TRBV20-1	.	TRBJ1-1	CSAYDWDPNTEAFF	TGCAGTGCGTATGATTGGGACCCGAACACTGAAGCTTTCTTT
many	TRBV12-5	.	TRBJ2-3	CASGFSDTQYF	TGTGCTAGTGGTTTTTCAGATACGCAGTATTTT
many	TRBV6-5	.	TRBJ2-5	CASSYSRVRGWETQYF	TGTGCCAGCAGTTACTCCCGGGTCAGGGGATGGGAGACCCAGTACTTC
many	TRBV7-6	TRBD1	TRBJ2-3	CASSFAGGFTDTQYF	TGTGCCAGCAGCTTCGCAGGGGGCTTCACAGATACGCAGTATTTT
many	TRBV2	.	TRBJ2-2	CASRGVSEELFF	TGTGCCAGCAGGGGAGTTTCGGAGGAGCTGTTTTTT
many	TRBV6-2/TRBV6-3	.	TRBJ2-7	CASSYAGPYYEQYF	TGTGCCAGCAGTTACGCCGGGCCGTACTACGAGCAGTACTTC
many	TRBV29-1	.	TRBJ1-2	CSVEDSSYGYTF	TGCAGCGTTGAAGACTCCTCCTATGGCTACACCTTC
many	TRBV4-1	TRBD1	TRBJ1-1	CASSLDRAVDTEAFF	TGCGCCAGCAGCCTGGACAGGGCGGTGGACACTGAAGCTTTCTTT
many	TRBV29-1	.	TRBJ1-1	CSVDLIGPRVNTEAFF	TGCAGCGTTGACTTGATTGGCCCAAGAGTGAACACTGAAGCTTTCTTT
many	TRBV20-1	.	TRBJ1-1	CRSGSLNTEAFF	TGCAGGTCCGGGTCCTTGAACACTGAAGCTTTCTTT
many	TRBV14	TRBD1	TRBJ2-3	CASSQGQGPDTQYF	TGTGCCAGCAGCCAAGGACAGGGGCCCGATACGCAGTATTTT
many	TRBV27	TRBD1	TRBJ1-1	CASTGTTGLWTEAFF	TGTGCCAGCACAGGGACGACAGGGCTCTGGACTGAAGCTTTCTTT
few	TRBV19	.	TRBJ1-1	CASRWGSMNTEAFF	TGTGCCAGTCGTTGGGGGTCGATGAACACTGAAGCTTTCTTT
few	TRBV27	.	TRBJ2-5	CASKIGRWGETQYF	TGTGCCAGCAAAATCGGGCGCTGGGGAGAGACCCAGTACTTC
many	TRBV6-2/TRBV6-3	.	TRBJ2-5	CASSYSPLERLTYPQETQYF	TGTGCCAGCAGTTACTCCCCCTTGGAGCGACTTACCTACCCTCAAGAGACCCAGTACTTC
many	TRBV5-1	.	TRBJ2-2	CASSLGRGTGELFF	TGCGCCAGCAGCTTGGGCAGGGGCACCGGGGAGCTGTTTTTT
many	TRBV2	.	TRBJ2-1	CASNLLDNEQFF	TGTGCCAGCAACCTATTGGACAATGAGCAGTTCTTC
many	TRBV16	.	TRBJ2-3	CASSLRADTQYF	TGTGCCAGCAGCCTTCGCGCAGATACGCAGTATTTT
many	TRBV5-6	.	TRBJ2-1	CASSLYTGTPRGNEQFF	TGTGCCAGCAGCTTATACACCGGGACTCCGAGGGGTAATGAGCAGTTCTTC
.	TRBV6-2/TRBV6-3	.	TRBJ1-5	CASSWSRNQPQHF	TGTGCCAGCAGTTGGTCACGGAATCAGCCCCAGCATTTT
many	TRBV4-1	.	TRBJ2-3	CASSQGVFKADTQYF	TGCGCCAGCAGCCAAGGTGTCTTCAAGGCAGATACGCAGTATTTT
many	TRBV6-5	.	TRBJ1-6	CASRRDLNNSPLHF	TGTGCCAGCAGACGGGACCTGAATAATTCACCCCTCCACTTT
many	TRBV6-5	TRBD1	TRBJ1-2	CASSWTGTGYGYTF	TGTGCCAGCAGTTGGACCGGGACAGGCTATGGCTACACCTTC
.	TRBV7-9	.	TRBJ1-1	CASSLAIQAEAFF	TGTGCCAGCAGCTTAGCGATCCAGGCTGAAGCTTTCTTT
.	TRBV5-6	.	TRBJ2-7	CASSLGGVREQYF	TGTGCCAGCAGCTTGGGAGGGGTTCGCGAGCAGTACTTC
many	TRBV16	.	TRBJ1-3	CASSQPTGNSGNTIYF	TGTGCCAGCAGCCAGCCTACAGGGAACTCTGGAAACACCATATATTTT
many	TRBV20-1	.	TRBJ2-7	CSAGARADTYEQYF	TGCAGTGCCGGGGCGCGGGCCGACACCTACGAGCAGTACTTC
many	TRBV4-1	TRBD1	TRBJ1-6	CASSQPTGGSSPLHF	TGCGCCAGCAGCCAACCGACAGGGGGGAGTTCACCCCTCCACTTT
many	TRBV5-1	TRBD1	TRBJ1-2	CASSFRDRSYYGYTF	TGCGCCAGCAGCTTCCGGGACAGGTCTTACTATGGCTACACCTTC
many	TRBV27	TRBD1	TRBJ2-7	CASSPATGVHEQYF	TGTGCCAGCAGTCCGGCGACAGGGGTCCACGAGCAGTACTTC
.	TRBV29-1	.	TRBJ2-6	CSVVGSGANVLTF	TGCAGCGTTGTAGGTTCTGGGGCCAACGTCCTGACTTTC
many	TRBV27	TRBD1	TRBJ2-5	CASSSGTAQETQYF	TGTGCCAGCAGCTCCGGGACAGCTCAAGAGACCCAGTACTTC
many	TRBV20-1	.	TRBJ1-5	CSAKDGGYSNQPQHF	TGCAGTGCTAAGGACGGAGGTTATAGCAATCAGCCCCAGCATTTT
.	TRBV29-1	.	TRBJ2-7	CSVGATQGEQYF	TGCAGCGTGGGGGCGACCCAGGGGGAGCAGTACTTC
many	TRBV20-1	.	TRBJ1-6	CSARDSVWVNNSPLHF	TGCAGTGCTAGAGATTCCGTTTGGGTAAATAATTCACCCCTCCACTTT
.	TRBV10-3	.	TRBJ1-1	CAISPDGVGKAFF	TGTGCCATCAGCCCAGACGGGGTTGGGAAAGCTTTCTTT
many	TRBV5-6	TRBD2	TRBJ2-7	CASRHTGGLFYEQYF	TGTGCCAGCAGACATACGGGAGGGTTATTTTACGAGCAGTACTTC